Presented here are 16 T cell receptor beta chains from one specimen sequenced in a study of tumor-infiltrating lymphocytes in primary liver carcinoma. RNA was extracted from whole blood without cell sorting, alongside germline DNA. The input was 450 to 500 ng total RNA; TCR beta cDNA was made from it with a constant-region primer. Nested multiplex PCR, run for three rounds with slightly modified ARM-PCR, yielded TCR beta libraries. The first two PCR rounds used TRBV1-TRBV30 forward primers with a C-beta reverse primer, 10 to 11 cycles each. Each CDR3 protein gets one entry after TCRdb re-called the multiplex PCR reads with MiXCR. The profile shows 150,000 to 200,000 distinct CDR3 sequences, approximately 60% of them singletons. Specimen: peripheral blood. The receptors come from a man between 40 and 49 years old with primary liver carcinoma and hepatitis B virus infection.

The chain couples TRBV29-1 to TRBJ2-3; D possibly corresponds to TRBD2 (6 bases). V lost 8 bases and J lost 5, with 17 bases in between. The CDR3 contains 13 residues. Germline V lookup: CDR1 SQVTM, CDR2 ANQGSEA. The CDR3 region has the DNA TGCAGCTTCACCCGACTAGTTGGAGATACGCAGTATTTT. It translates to CSFTRLVGDTQYF.

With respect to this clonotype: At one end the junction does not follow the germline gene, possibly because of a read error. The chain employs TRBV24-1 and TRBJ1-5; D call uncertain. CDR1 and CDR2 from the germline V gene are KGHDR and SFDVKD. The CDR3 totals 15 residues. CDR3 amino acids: CATSDPSGGEQSQHF. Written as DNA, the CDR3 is TGCGCCACCAGTGACCCCTCTGGCGGGGAACAGTCCCAGCATTTT.

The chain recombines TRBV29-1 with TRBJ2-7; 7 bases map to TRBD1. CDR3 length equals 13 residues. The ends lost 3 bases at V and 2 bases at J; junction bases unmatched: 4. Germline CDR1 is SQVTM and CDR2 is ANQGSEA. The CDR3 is CSVDTGDTYEQYF. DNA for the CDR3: TGCAGCGTTGACACAGGGGACACCTACGAGCAGTACTTC.

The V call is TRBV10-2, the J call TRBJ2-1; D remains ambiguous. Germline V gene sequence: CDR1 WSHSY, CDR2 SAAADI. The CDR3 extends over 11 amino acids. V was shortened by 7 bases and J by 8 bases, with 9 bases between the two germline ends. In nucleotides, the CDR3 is TGCGCCAGCACAAGAAGGCATGAGCAGTTCTTC. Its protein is CASTRRHEQFF.

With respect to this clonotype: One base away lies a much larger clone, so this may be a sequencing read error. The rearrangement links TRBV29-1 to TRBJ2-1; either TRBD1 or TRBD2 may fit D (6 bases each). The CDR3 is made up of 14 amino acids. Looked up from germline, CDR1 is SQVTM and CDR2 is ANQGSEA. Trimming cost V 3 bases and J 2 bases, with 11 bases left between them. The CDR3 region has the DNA TGCAGCGTTGATTGGGGGGCCACCTACAATGAGCAGTTCTTC. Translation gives CSVDWGATYNEQFF.

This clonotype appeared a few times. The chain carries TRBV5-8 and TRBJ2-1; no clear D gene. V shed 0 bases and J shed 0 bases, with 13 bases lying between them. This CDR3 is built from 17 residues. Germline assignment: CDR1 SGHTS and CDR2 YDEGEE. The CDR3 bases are TGTGCCAGCAGCTTGGCGGCTAGTGGAGACTCCTACAATGAGCAGTTCTTC. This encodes CASSLAASGDSYNEQFF.

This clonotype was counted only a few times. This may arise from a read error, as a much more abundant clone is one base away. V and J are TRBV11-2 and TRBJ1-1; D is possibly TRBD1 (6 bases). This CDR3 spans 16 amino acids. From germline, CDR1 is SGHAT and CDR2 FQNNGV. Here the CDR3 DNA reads TGTGCCAGCAGCTCGGGGGGCAGCCGTCGCTACACTGAAACTTTCTTT. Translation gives CASSSGGSRRYTETFF.

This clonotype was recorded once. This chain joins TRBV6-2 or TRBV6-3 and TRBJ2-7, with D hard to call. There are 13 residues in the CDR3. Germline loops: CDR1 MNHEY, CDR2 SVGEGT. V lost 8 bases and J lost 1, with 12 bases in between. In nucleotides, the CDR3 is TGTGCCAGCCATAAGGCAGGATCCTACGAGCAGTACTTC. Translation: CASHKAGSYEQYF.

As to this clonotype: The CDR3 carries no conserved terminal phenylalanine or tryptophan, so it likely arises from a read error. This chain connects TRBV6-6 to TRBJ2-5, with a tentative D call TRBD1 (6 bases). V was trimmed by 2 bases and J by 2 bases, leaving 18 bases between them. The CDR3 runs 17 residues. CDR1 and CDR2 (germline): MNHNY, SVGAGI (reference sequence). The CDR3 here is CASSYGSSRGGQETQYL. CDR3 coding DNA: TGTGCCAGCAGTTACGGTTCTTCCAGGGGTGGGCAAGAGACCCAGTACTTG.

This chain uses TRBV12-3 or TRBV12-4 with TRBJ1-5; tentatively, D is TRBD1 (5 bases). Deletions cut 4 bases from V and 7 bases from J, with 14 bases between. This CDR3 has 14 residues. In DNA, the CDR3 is TGTGCCAGCAGTTGGGGGGGAGGCGGACAGCCCCAGCATTTT. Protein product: CASSWGGGGQPQHF.

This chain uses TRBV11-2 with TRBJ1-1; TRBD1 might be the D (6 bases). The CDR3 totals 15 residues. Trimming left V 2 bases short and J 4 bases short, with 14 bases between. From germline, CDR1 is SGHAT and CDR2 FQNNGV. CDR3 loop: CASSLTGQGPTEAFF. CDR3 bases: TGTGCCAGCAGCTTAACTGGGCAGGGGCCCACTGAAGCTTTCTTT.

CDR3 sequence: CASSLGTSKIYGYTF. The CDR3 DNA reads TGTGCCAGCAGCTTAGGCACTTCTAAGATCTATGGCTACACCTTC. J is TRBJ1-2 and V is TRBV7-9; D unclear. The CDR3 has 15 residues. Germline CDR1 SEHNR, CDR2 FQNEAQ (reference sequence). Trimming took off 1 base at V and 4 bases at J, with 13 bases between the two ends.

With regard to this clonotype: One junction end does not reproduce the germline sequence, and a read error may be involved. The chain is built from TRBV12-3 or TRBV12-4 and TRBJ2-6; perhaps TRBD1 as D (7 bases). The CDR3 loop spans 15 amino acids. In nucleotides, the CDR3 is TGTGCCAGCAGTCTGGAGGGGGCTGGGGCCAACGTCCCGACTTTC. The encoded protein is CASSLEGAGANVPTF.

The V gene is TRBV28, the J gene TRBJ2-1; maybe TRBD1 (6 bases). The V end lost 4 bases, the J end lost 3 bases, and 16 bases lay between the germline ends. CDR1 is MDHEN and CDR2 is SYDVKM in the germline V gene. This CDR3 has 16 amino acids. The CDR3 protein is CASSSASGESYNEQFF. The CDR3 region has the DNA TGTGCCAGCAGTTCCGCCTCAGGGGAAAGCTACAATGAGCAGTTCTTC.

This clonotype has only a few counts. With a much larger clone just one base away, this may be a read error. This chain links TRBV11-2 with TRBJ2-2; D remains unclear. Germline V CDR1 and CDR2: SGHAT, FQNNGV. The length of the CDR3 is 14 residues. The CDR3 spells CAGSLVQAAGELFF. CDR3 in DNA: TGTGCCGGCAGCTTAGTCCAGGCGGCCGGGGAGCTGTTTTTT.

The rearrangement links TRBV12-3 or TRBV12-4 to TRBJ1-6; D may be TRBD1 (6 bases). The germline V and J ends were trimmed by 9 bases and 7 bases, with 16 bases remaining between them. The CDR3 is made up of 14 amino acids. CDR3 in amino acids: CASSLRGRNSPLHF. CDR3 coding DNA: TGTGCCAGTAGTCTTAGGGGGAGGAATTCACCCCTCCACTTT.